This T cell receptor beta chain was obtained from a study of shared clonotypes between healthy human individuals. Profiled with immunoSEQ multiplex PCR; TCRdb holds only in-frame clones, not every one. The sample has some 2.1 million clones, just under 95% seen once. Naive CD8 cells lacked CD45RO, underwent positive selection for CCR7 and left out terminally differentiated effector memory CD45RA+ cells. The V gene's germline CDR1 is MNHEY and CDR2 SMNVEV (reference sequence). Trimming removed 10 bases from V and 2 bases from J; junction bases left unmatched: 8. The CDR3 runs 14 residues. The receptor's source is a man between 18 and 35 years old in good health. Some clones in this sample may be carry-over from other donors' samples. The rearrangement uses TRBV27 and TRBJ2-1; 7 nucleotides line up with TRBD2. The sample consisted of naive CD8+ T cells from PBMCs. CDR3 sequence (DNA): TGTGCCACCCAACCCGGGACTACCTACAATGAGCAGTTCTTC. Protein: CATQPGTTYNEQFF.